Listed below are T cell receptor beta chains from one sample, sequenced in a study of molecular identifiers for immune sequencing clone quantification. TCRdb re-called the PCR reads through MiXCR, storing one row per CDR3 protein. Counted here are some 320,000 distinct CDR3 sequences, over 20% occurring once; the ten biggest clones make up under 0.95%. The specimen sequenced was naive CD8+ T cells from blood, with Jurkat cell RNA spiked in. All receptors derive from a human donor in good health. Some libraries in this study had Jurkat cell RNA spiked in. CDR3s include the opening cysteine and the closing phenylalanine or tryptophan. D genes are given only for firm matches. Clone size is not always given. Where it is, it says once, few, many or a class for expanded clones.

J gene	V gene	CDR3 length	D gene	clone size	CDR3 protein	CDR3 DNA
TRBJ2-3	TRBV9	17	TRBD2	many	CASSVASGGAYTDTQYF	TGTGCCAGCAGCGTAGCTAGCGGGGGGGCATACACAGATACGCAGTATTTT
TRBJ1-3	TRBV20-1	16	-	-	CSVRELRTSSGNTIYF	TGCAGTGTTAGGGAACTAAGAACCAGCTCTGGAAACACCATATATTTT
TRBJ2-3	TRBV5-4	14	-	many	CASSLNRASWTQYF	TGTGCCAGCAGCTTGAATCGGGCTAGCTGGACGCAGTATTTT
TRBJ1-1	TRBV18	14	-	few	CASSPSTVEPEAFF	TGTGCCAGCTCACCTAGCACGGTGGAACCTGAAGCTTTCTTT
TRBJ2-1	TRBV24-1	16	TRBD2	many	CATSDAGTNRYNEQFF	TGTGCCACCAGTGATGCCGGGACTAACAGGTACAATGAGCAGTTCTTC
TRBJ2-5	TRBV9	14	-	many	CASSVVGAQETQYF	TGTGCCAGCAGCGTAGTAGGGGCTCAAGAGACCCAGTACTTC
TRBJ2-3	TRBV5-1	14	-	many	CASSLDGGADTQYF	TGCGCCAGCAGCTTGGACGGAGGAGCAGATACGCAGTATTTT
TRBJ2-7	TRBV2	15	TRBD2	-	CASSGGTSGTYEQYF	TGTGCCAGCAGTGGTGGGACTAGCGGGACCTACGAGCAGTACTTC
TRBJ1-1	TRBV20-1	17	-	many	CSARFLPSGMMNTEAFF	TGCAGTGCTAGATTTCTTCCCAGTGGGATGATGAACACTGAAGCTTTCTTT
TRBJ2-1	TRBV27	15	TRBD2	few	CASSYRDYPYNEQFF	TGTGCCAGCAGTTACCGGGACTACCCCTACAATGAGCAGTTCTTC
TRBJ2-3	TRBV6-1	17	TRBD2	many	CASSESLAGVETDTQYF	TGTGCCAGCAGTGAGTCACTAGCGGGAGTGGAAACAGATACGCAGTATTTT
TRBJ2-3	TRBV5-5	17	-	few	CASAAASEHFSTDTQYF	TGTGCCAGCGCGGCCGCTAGCGAGCACTTCAGCACAGATACGCAGTATTTT
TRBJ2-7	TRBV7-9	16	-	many	CASSPTTVRVPYEQYF	TGTGCCAGCAGCCCGACGACGGTCAGGGTACCCTACGAGCAGTACTTC
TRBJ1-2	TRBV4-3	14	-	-	CASSQDQWNYGYTF	TGCGCCAGCAGCCAAGATCAATGGAACTATGGCTACACCTTC
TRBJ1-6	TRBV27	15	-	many	CASSLQGPYNSPLHF	TGTGCCAGCAGTTTACAGGGCCCCTATAATTCACCCCTCCACTTT
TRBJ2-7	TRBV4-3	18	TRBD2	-	CASSQSWTSGMGSYEQYF	TGCGCCAGCAGCCAATCTTGGACTAGCGGTATGGGTAGCTACGAGCAGTACTTC
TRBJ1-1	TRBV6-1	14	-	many	CASSELPVGPEAFF	TGTGCCAGCAGTGAACTGCCCGTGGGCCCTGAAGCTTTCTTT
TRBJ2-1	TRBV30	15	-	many	CAWSIIAPNYNEQFF	TGTGCCTGGAGTATAATAGCCCCGAATTACAATGAGCAGTTCTTC
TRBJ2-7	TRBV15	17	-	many	CATSPRGGGLFSYEQYF	TGTGCCACCAGCCCTCGAGGGGGGGGCCTATTCTCCTACGAGCAGTACTTC
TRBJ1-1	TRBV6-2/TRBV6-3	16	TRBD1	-	CASRPGTVQMNTEAFF	TGTGCCAGCAGGCCCGGGACAGTCCAAATGAACACTGAAGCTTTCTTT
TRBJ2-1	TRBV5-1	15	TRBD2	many	CASSLIGGTYNEQFF	TGCGCCAGCAGCTTGATCGGGGGGACTTACAATGAGCAGTTCTTC
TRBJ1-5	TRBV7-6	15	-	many	CASSLNGAPNQPQHF	TGTGCCAGCAGCTTAAATGGGGCGCCTAATCAGCCCCAGCATTTT
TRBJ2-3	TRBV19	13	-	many	CASSMGKADTQYF	TGTGCCAGTAGTATGGGGAAAGCAGATACGCAGTATTTT
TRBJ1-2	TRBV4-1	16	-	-	CASSQEGHSSDYGYTF	TGCGCCAGCAGCCAAGAAGGCCATTCAAGTGACTATGGCTACACCTTC
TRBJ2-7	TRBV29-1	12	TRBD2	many	CSVLSGGYEQYF	TGCAGCGTTCTGAGCGGGGGTTACGAGCAGTACTTC
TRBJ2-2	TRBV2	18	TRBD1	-	CASSGPGTVFPDTRELFF	TGTGCCAGCAGTGGACCCGGGACAGTCTTCCCGGACACCCGGGAGCTGTTTTTT
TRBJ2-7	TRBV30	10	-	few	CAYDGYEQYF	TGTGCCTACGACGGCTACGAGCAGTACTTC
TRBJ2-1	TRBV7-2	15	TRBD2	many	CASSPGLAEYNEQFF	TGTGCCAGCAGCCCGGGACTAGCGGAGTACAATGAGCAGTTCTTC
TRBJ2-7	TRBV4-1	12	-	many	CASSQPGNEQYF	TGCGCCAGCAGCCAACCAGGGAACGAGCAGTACTTC
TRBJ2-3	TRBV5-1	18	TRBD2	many	CASRQTSGSVWSTDTQYF	TGCGCCAGCCGCCAAACTAGCGGGAGTGTATGGAGCACAGATACGCAGTATTTT
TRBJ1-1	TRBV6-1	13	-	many	CASSVYRWAEAFF	TGTGCCAGCAGTGTTTACAGGTGGGCTGAAGCTTTCTTT
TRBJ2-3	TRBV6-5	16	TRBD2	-	CASSSGTSGVADTQYF	TGTGCCAGCAGTAGTGGGACTAGCGGGGTTGCAGATACGCAGTATTTT
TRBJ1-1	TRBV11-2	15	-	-	CASSLVQGTNTEAFF	TGTGCCAGCAGCTTAGTTCAGGGGACCAACACTGAAGCTTTCTTT
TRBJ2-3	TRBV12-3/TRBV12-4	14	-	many	CASTPRGMTDTQYF	TGTGCCAGCACCCCTCGGGGAATGACAGATACGCAGTATTTT
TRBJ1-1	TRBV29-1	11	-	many	CSVQDGTEAFF	TGCAGCGTTCAGGACGGCACTGAAGCTTTCTTT